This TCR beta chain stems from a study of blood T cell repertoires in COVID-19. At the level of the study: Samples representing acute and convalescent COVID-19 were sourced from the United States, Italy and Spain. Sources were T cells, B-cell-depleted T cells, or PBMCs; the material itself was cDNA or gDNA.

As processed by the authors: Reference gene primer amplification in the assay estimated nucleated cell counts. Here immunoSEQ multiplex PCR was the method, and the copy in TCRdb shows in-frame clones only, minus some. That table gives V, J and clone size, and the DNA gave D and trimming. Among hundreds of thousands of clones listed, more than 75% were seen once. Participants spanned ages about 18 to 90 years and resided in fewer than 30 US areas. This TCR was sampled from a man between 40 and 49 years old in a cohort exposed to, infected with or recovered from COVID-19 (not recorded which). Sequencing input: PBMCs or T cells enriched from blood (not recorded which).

This CDR3 reads CASSVGTAKETQYF. The CDR3 coding sequence is TGTGCCAGCAGCGTAGGGACAGCAAAGGAGACCCAGTACTTC. V and J are TRBV9 and TRBJ2-5; D possibly corresponds to TRBD1 (6 bases). V was pared by 0 bases and J by 5 bases, with 11 bases between. This CDR3 contains 14 residues. The germline CDR1 and CDR2 sequences are SGDLS and YYNGEE.